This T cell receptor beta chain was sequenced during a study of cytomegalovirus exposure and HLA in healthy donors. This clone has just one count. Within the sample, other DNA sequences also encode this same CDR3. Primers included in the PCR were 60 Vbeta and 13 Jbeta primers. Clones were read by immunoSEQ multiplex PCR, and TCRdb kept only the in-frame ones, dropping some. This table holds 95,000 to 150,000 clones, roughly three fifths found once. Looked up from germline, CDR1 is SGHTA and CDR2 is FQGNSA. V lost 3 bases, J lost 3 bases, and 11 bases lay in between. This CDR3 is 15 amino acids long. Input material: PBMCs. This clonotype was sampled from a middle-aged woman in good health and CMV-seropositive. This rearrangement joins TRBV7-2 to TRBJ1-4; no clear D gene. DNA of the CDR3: TGTGCCAGCAGCTTTGGATCACAGCCTAATGAAAAACTGTTTTTT. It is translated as CASSFGSQPNEKLFF.